One sample yielded the 15 T cell receptor beta chains listed below, sequenced in a study of cytomegalovirus exposure and HLA in healthy donors. The PCR employed 60 Vbeta primers together with 13 Jbeta primers. The method was immunoSEQ multiplex PCR; TCRdb's version includes in-frame clones alone and lacks a portion of them. The sample lists about 270,000 clones; about 75% were seen once. Sequenced: PBMCs. The receptors come from a female donor in good health and CMV-seronegative.

On this clone itself: One end of the junction does not line up with germline, which may come from a read error. This chain links TRBV7-9 with TRBJ2-2; D remains unclear. CDR1 and CDR2 (germline): SEHNR, FQNEAQ (reference sequence). The CDR3 length is 16 residues. The DNA of the CDR3 is TGTTCCAGCAGCCCCCGACATGGCCCGAACACCGGGGAGCTGTTTTTT. Translation: CSSSPRHGPNTGELFF.

In nucleotides, the CDR3 is TGTGCCTGGAGTGCCGACAGTTGGGACGAGCAGTACTTC. This gives the protein CAWSADSWDEQYF. The chain combines TRBV30 with TRBJ2-7; D is possibly TRBD1 (5 bases). The CDR3 is 13 residues long. Germline V CDR1 and CDR2: GTSNPN, SVGIG (reference sequence). Trimming took off 1 base at V and 5 bases at J, with 12 bases between the two ends.

Regarding this clone: The conserved phenylalanine or tryptophan normally closing the CDR3 is absent here, so this likely arose from a read error. The DNA is omitted, as the CDR3 cannot be located on it reliably, and the CDR3 follows TCRdb's listing. The chain combines TRBV30 with TRBJ1-2. The CDR3 adds up to 13 amino acids, both ends counted. Germline-derived CDR1 and CDR2 are GTSNPN and SVGIG (reference sequence). This CDR3 reads CAWPNGPAGGLVV.

V gene TRBV21-1 combines with J gene TRBJ1-2; the D call TRBD1 from the table was never checked on the DNA. TRBV21-1 is shown as a pseudogene. CDR3 length: 21 amino acids. The DNA for the CDR3 is TGTGCCAGCAGCAAAGCGTTAGGGGAAAGGAAAGTATCAGTGTCCTACTATGGCTACACCTTC. Residues: CASSKALGERKVSVSYYGYTF.

This sequence joins TRBV4-1 and TRBJ2-3, with TRBD2 identical over 11 bases. The CDR3 is 18 amino acids. CDR1 and CDR2 from the germline V gene are MGHRA and YSYEKL. V was pared by 4 bases and J by 6 bases, with 15 bases of the junction left unmatched. The CDR3 spells CASSPGDGLAGRQDTQYF. The CDR3, as DNA: TGCGCCAGCAGCCCAGGGGATGGACTAGCGGGCAGACAGGATACGCAGTATTTT.

Comment on this clone: Germline and junction disagree at one end, which may indicate a read error. The V gene is TRBV7-9, the J gene TRBJ2-7; D is perhaps TRBD2 (5 bases). CDR3 length: 12 amino acids. Germline lookup yields CDR1 SEHNR and CDR2 FQNEAQ (reference sequence). CDR3 amino acids: CSSSRTPYEQYF. The CDR3 region has the DNA TGTTCCAGCAGCCGGACTCCCTACGAGCAGTACTTC.

The chain links TRBV14 to TRBJ1-2; D may be TRBD1 (5 bases). The germline V gene encodes CDR1 SGHDN and CDR2 FVKESK. With 1 base removed from V and 5 bases from J, the gap between germline ends came to 17 bases. The CDR3 has 16 residues. This chain's CDR3 is CASSQAIGGAIYGYTF. DNA for the CDR3: TGTGCCAGCAGCCAAGCAATAGGAGGGGCGATTTATGGCTACACCTTC. The complete variable domain, with remaining parts taken from reference TRBV14 and TRBJ1-2, reads EAGVTQFPSHSVIEKGQTVTLRCDPISGHDNLYWYRRVMGKEIKFLLHFVKESKQDESGMPNNRFLAERTGGTYSTLKVQPAELEDSGVYFCASSQAIGGAIYGYTFGSGTRLTVV.

This clone was seen only once. The rearrangement uses TRBV10-1 and TRBJ2-3; D is undetermined. This CDR3 is 14 amino acids long. From germline, CDR1 is WNHNN and CDR2 SYGVQD (reference sequence). Trimming removed 6 bases from V and 6 bases from J, with 16 bases in between. CDR3 in DNA: TGCGCCAGCAGCGTGACCAGGCCTTGGGATACGCAGTATTTT. Translating gives CASSVTRPWDTQYF.

The genes are TRBV5-1 and TRBJ1-1; TRBD1 aligns across 7 bases. This CDR3 region has 14 residues. With V trimmed by 4 bases and J by 3 bases, 6 bases remained unmatched. The germline V gene has CDR1 SGHRS and CDR2 YFSETQ. The CDR3 here is CASSPGDRYTEAFF. The CDR3 nucleotides are TGCGCCAGCAGCCCTGGGGACAGATACACTGAAGCTTTCTTT.

This clone was counted between two and nine times. The rearrangement uses TRBV5-6 and TRBJ1-1, with 7 bases aligning to TRBD1. CDR3 length: 16 residues. V lost 4 bases to trimming and J lost 5 bases; unmatched junction nucleotides: 14. Germline CDR1 SGHDT, CDR2 YYEEEE. CDR3 sequence (DNA): TGTGCCAGCAGCGGCGGGCCCGGGACAGTCAGGACTGAAGCTTTCTTT. Protein sequence: CASSGGPGTVRTEAFF. The full variable domain, rest sourced from reference TRBV5-6 and TRBJ1-1, is DAGVTQSPTHLIKTRGQQVTLRCSPKSGHDTVSWYQQALGQGPQFIFQYYEEEERQRGNFPDRFSGHQFPNYSSELNVNALLLGDSALYLCASSGGPGTVRTEAFFGQGTRLTVV.

On this clone itself: One junction end does not reproduce the germline sequence, and a read error may be involved. J is TRBJ2-5 and V is TRBV7-9; D is unclear. Germline lookup yields CDR1 SEHNR and CDR2 FQNEAQ (reference sequence). The CDR3 totals 12 residues. The CDR3 DNA follows: TGTTCCAGCAGCTTACGCCAAGAGACCCAGTACTTC. Its translation: CSSSLRQETQYF.

This clone was detected only a few times. V gene TRBV2 combines with J gene TRBJ1-3, with D possibly matching TRBD1 (5 bases). In germline, CDR1 is SNHLY, CDR2 FYNNEI. The CDR3 extends over 14 amino acids. V was trimmed by 6 bases and J by 4 bases, leaving 13 bases between them. In nucleotides, the CDR3 is TGTGCCAGCAGAAAAAGGGGTCTCGGAAACACCATATATTTT. Encoded protein: CASRKRGLGNTIYF.

The CDR3 sequence: CASSPVRGRAGSSDGEQYF. CDR3 coding DNA: TGTGCCAGCAGCCCCGTTAGGGGCAGGGCCGGCTCTAGTGATGGCGAGCAGTACTTC. The gene calls are TRBV9 and TRBJ2-7, with D perhaps TRBD1 (5 bases). CDR3 length equals 19 residues. V lost 4 bases to trimming and J lost 6 bases, with 32 bases between them. Germline assignment: CDR1 SGDLS and CDR2 YYNGEE. Full variable domain (outside the CDR3, taken from reference TRBV9 and TRBJ2-7): DSGVTQTPKHLITATGQRVTLRCSPRSGDLSVYWYQQSLDQGLQFLIQYYNGEERAKGNILERFSAQQFPDLHSELNLSSLELGDSALYFCASSPVRGRAGSSDGEQYFGPGTRLTVT.

This clone was detected a few times. This rearrangement joins TRBV28 to TRBJ2-1, with 8 positions matching TRBD2. The junction had 6 bases not matched to a gene; V was cut back by 2 bases and J by 3 bases. The CDR3 contains 16 residues. Looked up from germline, CDR1 is MDHEN and CDR2 is SYDVKM. CDR3 DNA sequence: TGTGCCAGCAGTTTACCCCCAAGCGGGAGCTACAATGAGCAGTTCTTC. This codes for CASSLPPSGSYNEQFF. The entire variable domain, with the rest obtained from reference TRBV28 and TRBJ2-1, is as follows: DVKVTQSSRYLVKRTGEKVFLECVQDMDHENMFWYRQDPGLGLRLIYFSYDVKMKEKGDIPEGYSVSREKKERFSLILESASTNQTSMYLCASSLPPSGSYNEQFFGPGTRLTVL.

The chain carries TRBV15 and TRBJ2-2, with TRBD1 matching 9 bases. Germline assignment: CDR1 LNHNV and CDR2 YYDKDF (reference sequence). This CDR3 comprises 14 residues. Trimming cost V 6 bases and J 3 bases; bases outside gene matches: 2. The CDR3 region has the DNA TGTGCCACCAGACAGGGGGCCGACACCGGGGAGCTGTTTTTT. This translates into CATRQGADTGELFF.